This TCR beta chain was recorded in a study of T cells after yellow fever vaccination. Study-wide points: Reappearance after the booster was seen for most primary-vaccination clones, at 95% to 96% CD4 and more than 80% CD8. Peak timing came faster in the weaker secondary response, day 5 versus 15.

By 5'RACE template switching, TCR cDNA was produced, with a universal primer site and UMIs added in the process. Using its own MiXCR run on the 5' RACE reads, TCRdb lists one record per CDR3 protein. The sample lists some 160,000 distinct CDR3 sequences; about 7% were seen once. This clonotype occurred a few times. Its specificity is unknown. Trimming removed 3 bases at V and 2 bases at J, with 8 bases between. CDR1 is SGHTS and CDR2 is YDEGEE in the germline V gene. CDR3 length: 14 residues. The specimen was CD4+ T cells sorted from PBMCs, collected less than 6 days after the first yellow fever vaccination. The clonotype comes from a man aged 18 to 29 who received the YFV17D yellow fever vaccine. This sequence joins TRBV5-8 and TRBJ2-2; no firm D call. CDR3 sequence reads: CASSYDINTGELFF. The DNA for the CDR3 is TGTGCCAGCAGCTACGATATTAACACCGGGGAGCTGTTTTTT.